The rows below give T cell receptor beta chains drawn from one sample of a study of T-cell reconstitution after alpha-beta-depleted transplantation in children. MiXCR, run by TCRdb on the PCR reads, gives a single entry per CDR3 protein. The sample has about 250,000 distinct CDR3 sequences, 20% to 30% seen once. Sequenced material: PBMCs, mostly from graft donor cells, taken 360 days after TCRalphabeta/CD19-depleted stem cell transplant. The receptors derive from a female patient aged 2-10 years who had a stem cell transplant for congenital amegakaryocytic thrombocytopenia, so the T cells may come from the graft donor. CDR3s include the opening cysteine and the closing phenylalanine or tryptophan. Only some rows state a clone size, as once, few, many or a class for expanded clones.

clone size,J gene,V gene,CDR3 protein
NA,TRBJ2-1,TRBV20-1,CSARVWAGTRSYNEQFF
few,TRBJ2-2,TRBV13,CASSIGLAGAGELFF
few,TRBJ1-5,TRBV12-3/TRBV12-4,CASKLGFNQPQHF
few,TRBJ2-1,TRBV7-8,CASSLEGRGLQSDLYNEQFF
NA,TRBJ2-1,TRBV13,CASSAEQFF
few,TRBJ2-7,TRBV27,CASSPFTASSSYEQYF
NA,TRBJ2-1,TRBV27,CASSPAGLVVPEQFF
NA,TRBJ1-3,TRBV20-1,CSARVDTSGNTIYF
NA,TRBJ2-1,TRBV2,CASSGRRDNEQFF
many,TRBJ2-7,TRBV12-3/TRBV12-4,CASSLGTSWYEQYF
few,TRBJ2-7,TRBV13,CASSKNRGRRYEQYF
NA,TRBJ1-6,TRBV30,CAWSQEDSPLHF
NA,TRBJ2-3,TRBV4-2,CASSHGVLGQTYTDTQYF
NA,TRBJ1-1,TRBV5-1,CASSAGQGALNTEAFF
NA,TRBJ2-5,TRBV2,CASKDRGETQYF
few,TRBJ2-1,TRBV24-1,CATSDSGTFEQFF
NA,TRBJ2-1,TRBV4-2,CASSQDGLAGEYNEQFF
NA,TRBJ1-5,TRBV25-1,CASSALGSQPQHF
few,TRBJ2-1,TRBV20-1,CSASSPLNNEQFF
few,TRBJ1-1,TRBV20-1,CSTKGATEAFF
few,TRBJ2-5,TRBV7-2,CASSLGHTGGRETQYF
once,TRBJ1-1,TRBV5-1,CASSPSVGGYYTEAFF
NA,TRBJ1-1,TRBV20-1,CSAAQGRTEAFF
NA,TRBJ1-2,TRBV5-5,CASSPGQGANYGYTF
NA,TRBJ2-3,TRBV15,CATSTPLPLAGGPTDTQYF
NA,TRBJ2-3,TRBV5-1,CASSWNGLVTDTQYF
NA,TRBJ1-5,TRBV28,CASEVTGGTEAGQPQHF
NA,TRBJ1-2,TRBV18,CATIGRNGYTF